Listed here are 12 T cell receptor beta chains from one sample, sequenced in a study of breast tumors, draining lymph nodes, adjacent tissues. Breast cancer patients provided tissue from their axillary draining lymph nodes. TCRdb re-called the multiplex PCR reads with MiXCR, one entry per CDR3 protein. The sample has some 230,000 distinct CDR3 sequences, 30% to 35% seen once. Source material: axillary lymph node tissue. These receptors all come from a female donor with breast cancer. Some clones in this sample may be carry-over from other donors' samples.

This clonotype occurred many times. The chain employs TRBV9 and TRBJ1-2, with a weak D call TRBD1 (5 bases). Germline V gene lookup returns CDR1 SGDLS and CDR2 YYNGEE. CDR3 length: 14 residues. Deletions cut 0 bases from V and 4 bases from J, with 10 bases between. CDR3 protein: CASSVDGGSYGYTF. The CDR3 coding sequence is TGTGCCAGCAGCGTAGATGGGGGGAGCTATGGCTACACCTTC. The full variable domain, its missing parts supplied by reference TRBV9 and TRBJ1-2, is DSGVTQTPKHLITATGQRVTLRCSPRSGDLSVYWYQQSLDQGLQFLIQYYNGEERAKGNILERFSAQQFPDLHSELNLSSLELGDSALYFCASSVDGGSYGYTFGSGTRLTVV.

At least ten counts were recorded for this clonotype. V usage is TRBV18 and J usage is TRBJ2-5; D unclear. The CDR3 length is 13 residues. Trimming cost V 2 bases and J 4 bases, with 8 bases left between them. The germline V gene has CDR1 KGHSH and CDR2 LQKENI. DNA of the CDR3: TGTGCCAGCTCACCATGGACGGTAGAGACCCAGTACTTC. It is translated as CASSPWTVETQYF. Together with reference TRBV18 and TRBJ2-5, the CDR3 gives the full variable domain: NAGVMQNPRHLVRRRGQEARLRCSPMKGHSHVYWYRQLPEEGLKFMVYLQKENIIDESGMPKERFSAEFPKEGPSILRIQQVVRGDSAAYFCASSPWTVETQYFGPGTRLLVL.

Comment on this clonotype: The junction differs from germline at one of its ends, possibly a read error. CDR3 in amino acids: CASGLMPPGGLGSPLHF. Here the CDR3 DNA reads TGTGCCAGCGGCTTAATGCCCCCAGGTGGGCTGGGTTCGCCCCTCCACTTT. The gene calls are TRBV7-3 and TRBJ1-6, with D unresolved. This CDR3 is built from 17 residues. Germline CDR1 reads SGHTA; CDR2 reads FQGTGA.

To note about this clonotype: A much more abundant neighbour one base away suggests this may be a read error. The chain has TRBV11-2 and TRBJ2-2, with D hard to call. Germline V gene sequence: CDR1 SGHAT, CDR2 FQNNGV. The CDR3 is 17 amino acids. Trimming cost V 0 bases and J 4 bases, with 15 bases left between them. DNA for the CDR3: TGTGCCAGCAGCTTAGATGAGTTACGGACCTTCACCGGGGAGCTGTTTTTT. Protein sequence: CASSLDELRTFTGELFF. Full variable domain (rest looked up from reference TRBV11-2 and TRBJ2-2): EAGVAQSPRYKIIEKRQSVAFWCNPISGHATLYWYQQILGQGPKLLIQFQNNGVVDDSQLPKDRFSAERLKGVDSTLKIQPAKLEDSAVYLCASSLDELRTFTGELFFGEGSRLTVL.

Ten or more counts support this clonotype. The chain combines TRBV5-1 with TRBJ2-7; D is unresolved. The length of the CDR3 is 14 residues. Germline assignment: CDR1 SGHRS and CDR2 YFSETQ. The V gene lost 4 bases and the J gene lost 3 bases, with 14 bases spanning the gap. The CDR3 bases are TGCGCCAGCAGCCCCCTGACACGAAACTACGAGCAGTACTTC. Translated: CASSPLTRNYEQYF.

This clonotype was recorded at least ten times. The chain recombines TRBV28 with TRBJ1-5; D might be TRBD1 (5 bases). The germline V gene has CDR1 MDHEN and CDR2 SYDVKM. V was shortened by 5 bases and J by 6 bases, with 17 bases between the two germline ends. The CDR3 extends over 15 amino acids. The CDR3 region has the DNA TGTGCCAGCAGTATACAGCAGGGATTGGGTCAGCCCCAGCATTTT. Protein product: CASSIQQGLGQPQHF.

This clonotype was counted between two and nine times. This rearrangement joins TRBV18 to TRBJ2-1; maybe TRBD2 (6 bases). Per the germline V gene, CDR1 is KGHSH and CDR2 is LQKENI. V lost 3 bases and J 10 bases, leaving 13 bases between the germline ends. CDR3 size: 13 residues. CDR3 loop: CASSPEGSPEQFF. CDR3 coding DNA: TGTGCCAGCTCACCGGAGGGTAGCCCCGAGCAGTTCTTC.

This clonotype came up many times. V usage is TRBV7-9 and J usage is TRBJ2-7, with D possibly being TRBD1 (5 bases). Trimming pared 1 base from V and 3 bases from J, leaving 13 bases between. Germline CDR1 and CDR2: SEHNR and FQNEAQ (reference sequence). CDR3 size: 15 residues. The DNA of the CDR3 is TGTGCCAGCAGCTTAGAAGCAGGGTCAATCTACGAGCAGTACTTC. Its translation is CASSLEAGSIYEQYF.

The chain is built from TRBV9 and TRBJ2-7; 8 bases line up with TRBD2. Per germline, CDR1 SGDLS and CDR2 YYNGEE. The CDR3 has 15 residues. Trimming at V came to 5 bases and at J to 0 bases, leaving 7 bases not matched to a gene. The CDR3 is CASSRSGSGSYEQYF. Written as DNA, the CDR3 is TGTGCCAGCAGTCGGAGCGGGAGCGGCTCCTACGAGCAGTACTTC.

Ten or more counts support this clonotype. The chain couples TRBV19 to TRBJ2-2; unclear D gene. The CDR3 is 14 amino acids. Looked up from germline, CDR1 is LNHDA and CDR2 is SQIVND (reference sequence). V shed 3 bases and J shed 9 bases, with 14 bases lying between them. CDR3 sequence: CASSIDPFTRELFF. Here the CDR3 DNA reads TGTGCCAGTAGTATTGACCCGTTTACCCGGGAGCTGTTTTTT. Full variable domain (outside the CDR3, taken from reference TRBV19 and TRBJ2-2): DGGITQSPKYLFRKEGQNVTLSCEQNLNHDAMYWYRQDPGQGLRLIYYSQIVNDFQKGDIAEGYSVSREKKESFPLTVTSAQKNPTAFYLCASSIDPFTRELFFGEGSRLTVL.

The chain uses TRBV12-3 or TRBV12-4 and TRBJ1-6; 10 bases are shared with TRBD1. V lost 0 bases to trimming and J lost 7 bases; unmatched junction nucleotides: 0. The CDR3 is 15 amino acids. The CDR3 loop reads CASSLAGQGNSPLHF. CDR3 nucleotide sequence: TGTGCCAGCAGTTTAGCGGGACAGGGGAATTCACCCCTCCACTTT.

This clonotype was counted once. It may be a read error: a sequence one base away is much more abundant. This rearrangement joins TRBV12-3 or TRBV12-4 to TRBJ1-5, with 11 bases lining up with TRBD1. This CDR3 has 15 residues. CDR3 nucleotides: TGTGCTAGTGGTTGCGGACAGGGGGCAAGTCAGCCCCAGCATTTT. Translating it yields CASGCGQGASQPQHF.